This T cell receptor (beta chain) appears in the sequencing data of a study of blood T cell repertoires in COVID-19. Study-level information: Whether acute or convalescent, the COVID-19 samples came from the United States, Italy and Spain. The analysed material was cDNA or gDNA that came from T cells, B-cell-depleted T cells, or PBMCs.

This clone was seen once. Per the study methods: Amplification of reference gene primers was used by the study to estimate nucleated cell counts. Assay used: immunoSEQ multiplex PCR; TCRdb lists only in-frame clones, some missing. The V and J calls and clone size come from that table; D and trimming were worked out from the DNA. In the table there are roughly 35,000 clones, 75% to 90% of which are singletons. CDR3 size: 13 residues. V lost 5 bases, J lost 4 bases, and 11 bases lay in between. The sequence derives from a man between 65 and 85 years old with acute or convalescent COVID-19. Source material: peripheral blood. The rearrangement links TRBV12-3 or TRBV12-4 to TRBJ1-2, with D possibly being TRBD1 (6 bases). The CDR3 region has the DNA TGTGCCAGCAGTCGGGACAACTCCTATGGCTACACCTTC. Amino acid sequence: CASSRDNSYGYTF.